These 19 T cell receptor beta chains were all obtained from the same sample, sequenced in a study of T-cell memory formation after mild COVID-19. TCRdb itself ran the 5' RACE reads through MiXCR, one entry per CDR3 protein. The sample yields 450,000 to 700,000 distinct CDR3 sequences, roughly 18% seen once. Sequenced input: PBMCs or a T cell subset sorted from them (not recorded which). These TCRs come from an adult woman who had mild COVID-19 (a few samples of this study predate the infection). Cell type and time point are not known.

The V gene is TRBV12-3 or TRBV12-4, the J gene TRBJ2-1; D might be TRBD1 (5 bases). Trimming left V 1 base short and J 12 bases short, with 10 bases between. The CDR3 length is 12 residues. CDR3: CASSLGSQGQFF. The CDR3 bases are TGTGCCAGCAGTTTAGGGAGCCAGGGGCAGTTCTTC.

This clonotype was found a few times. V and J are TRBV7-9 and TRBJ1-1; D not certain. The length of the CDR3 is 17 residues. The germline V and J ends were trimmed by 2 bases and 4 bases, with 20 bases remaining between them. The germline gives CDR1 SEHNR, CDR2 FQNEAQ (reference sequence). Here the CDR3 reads CASSLRPTGGRITEAFF. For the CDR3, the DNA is TGTGCCAGCAGCTTACGCCCCACGGGAGGGCGGATCACTGAAGCTTTCTTT.

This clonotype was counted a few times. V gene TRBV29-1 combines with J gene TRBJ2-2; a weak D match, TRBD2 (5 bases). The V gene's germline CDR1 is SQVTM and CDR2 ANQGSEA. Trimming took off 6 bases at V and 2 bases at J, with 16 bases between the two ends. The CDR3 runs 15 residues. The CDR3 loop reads CSVQLRTPNTGELFF. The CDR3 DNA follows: TGCAGCGTCCAACTTCGGACTCCTAACACCGGGGAGCTGTTTTTT.

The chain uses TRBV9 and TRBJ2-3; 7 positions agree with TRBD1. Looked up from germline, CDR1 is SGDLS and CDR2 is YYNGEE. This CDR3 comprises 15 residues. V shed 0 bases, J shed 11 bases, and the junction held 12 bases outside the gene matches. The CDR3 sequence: CASSVVPSDAGGQYF. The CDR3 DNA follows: TGTGCCAGCAGCGTAGTCCCCTCTGATGCAGGGGGGCAGTATTTT.

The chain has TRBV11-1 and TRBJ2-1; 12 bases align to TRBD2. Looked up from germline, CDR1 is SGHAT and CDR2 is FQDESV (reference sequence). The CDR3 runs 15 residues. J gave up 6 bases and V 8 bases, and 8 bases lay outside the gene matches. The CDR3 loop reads CASSRSSGGGNEQFF. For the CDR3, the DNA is TGTGCCAGCTCCCGATCTAGCGGGGGGGGCAATGAGCAGTTCTTC.

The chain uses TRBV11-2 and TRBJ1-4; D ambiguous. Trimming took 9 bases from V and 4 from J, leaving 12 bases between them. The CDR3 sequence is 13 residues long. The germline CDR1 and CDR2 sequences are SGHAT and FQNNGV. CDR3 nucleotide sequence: TGTGCCAGTCAACCCACCTATAATGAAAAACTGTTTTTT. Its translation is CASQPTYNEKLFF.

CDR3 DNA: TGTGCCACGGGTGTGTTTAGCTCTGAAGCTTTCTTT. Its protein is CATGVFSSEAFF. The V call is TRBV10-3, the J call TRBJ1-1; no reliable D call. The V gene lost 10 bases and the J gene lost 6 bases, with 15 bases spanning the gap. This CDR3 region has 12 residues. Germline V CDR1 and CDR2: ENHRY, SYGVKD.

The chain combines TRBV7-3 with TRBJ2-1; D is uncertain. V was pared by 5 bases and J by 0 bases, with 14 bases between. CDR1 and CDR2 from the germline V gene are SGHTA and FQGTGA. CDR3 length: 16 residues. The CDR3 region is CASSRRLASSYNEQFF. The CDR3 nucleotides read TGTGCCAGCAGCCGTCGGCTCGCGAGCTCCTACAATGAGCAGTTCTTC.

This CDR3 reads CASSLNARGYTF. The CDR3 DNA reads TGTGCCAGCAGCTTGAATGCGAGGGGCTACACCTTC. The V and J genes are TRBV5-4 and TRBJ1-2; D remains unclear. Germline values: CDR1 SGHNT, CDR2 YYREEE (reference sequence). Trimming took off 1 base at V and 8 bases at J, with 9 bases between the two ends. The CDR3 is 12 amino acids.

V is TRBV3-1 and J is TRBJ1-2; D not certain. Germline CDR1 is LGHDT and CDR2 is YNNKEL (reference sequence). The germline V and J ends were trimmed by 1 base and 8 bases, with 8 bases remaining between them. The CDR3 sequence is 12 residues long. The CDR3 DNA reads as TGTGCCAGCAGCCAAGTGGGAAGAGGCTACACCTTC. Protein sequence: CASSQVGRGYTF.

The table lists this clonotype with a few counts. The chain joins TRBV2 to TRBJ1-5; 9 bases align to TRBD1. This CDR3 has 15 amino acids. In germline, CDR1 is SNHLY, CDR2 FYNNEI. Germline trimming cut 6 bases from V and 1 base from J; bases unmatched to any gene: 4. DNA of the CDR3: TGTGCCAGCAGCGGGGACAGGGTAAGCAATCAGCCCCAGCATTTT. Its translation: CASSGDRVSNQPQHF.

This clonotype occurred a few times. CDR3 loop: CASSPSVGGINEQYF. Written as DNA, the CDR3 is TGTGCCAGCAGTCCCTCCGTCGGGGGGATAAACGAGCAGTACTTC. This chain joins TRBV7-9 and TRBJ2-7, with TRBD2 matching 7 bases. The CDR3 runs to 15 residues. Germline CDR1 is SEHNR and CDR2 is FQNEAQ (reference sequence). The ends lost 6 bases at V and 5 bases at J; junction bases unmatched: 13.

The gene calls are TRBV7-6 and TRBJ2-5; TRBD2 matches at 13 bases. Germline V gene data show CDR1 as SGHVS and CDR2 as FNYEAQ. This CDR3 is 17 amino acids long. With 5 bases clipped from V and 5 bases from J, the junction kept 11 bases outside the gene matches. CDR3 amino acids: CASSRGLAGTWEETQYF. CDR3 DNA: TGTGCCAGCAGCCGGGGACTAGCGGGAACATGGGAGGAGACCCAGTACTTC.

The CDR3 region has the DNA TGTGCCAGCAGGCCCGGACTCCTTACAGGATCGGGAATTGAGCAGTTCTTC. Translation: CASRPGLLTGSGIEQFF. The chain links TRBV14 to TRBJ2-1, with D tentatively TRBD1 or TRBD2 (5 bases each). Germline CDR1 and CDR2: SGHDN and FVKESK. This CDR3 region has 17 residues. The germline V and J ends were trimmed by 6 bases and 9 bases, with 27 bases remaining between them.

The CDR3 nucleotides are TGTGCCACCAGTGATCCATTGAACACCGGGGAGCTGTTTTTT. Translating it yields CATSDPLNTGELFF. The chain employs TRBV24-1 and TRBJ2-2, with no clear D. CDR1 and CDR2 from the germline V gene are KGHDR and SFDVKD. V shed 3 bases and J shed 1 base, with 5 bases lying between them. CDR3 size: 14 residues.

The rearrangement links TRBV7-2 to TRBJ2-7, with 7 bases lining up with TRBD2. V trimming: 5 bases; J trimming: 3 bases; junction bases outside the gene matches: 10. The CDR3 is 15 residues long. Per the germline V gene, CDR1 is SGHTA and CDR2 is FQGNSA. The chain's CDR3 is CASSPPGASGYEQYF. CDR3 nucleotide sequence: TGTGCCAGCAGCCCCCCTGGGGCTAGCGGCTACGAGCAGTACTTC.

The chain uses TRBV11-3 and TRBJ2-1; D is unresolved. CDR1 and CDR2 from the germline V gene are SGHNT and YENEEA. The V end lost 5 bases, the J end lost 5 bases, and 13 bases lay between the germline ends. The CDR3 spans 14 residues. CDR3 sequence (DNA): TGTGCCAGCAGCCCCGGATCGGCGGACAATGAGCAGTTCTTC. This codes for CASSPGSADNEQFF.

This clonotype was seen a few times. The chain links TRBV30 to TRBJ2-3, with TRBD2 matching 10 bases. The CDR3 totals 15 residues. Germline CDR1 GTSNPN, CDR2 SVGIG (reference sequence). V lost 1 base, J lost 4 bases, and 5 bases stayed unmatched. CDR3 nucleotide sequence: TGTGCCTGGAGTGGGGCTAGCGGGGGACCAGATACGCAGTATTTT. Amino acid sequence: CAWSGASGGPDTQYF.

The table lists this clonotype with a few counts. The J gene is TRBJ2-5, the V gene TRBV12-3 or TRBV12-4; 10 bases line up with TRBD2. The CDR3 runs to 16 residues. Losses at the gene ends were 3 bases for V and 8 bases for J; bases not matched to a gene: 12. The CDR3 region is CASSFRPLAGERTQYF. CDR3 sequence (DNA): TGTGCCAGCAGTTTTCGGCCGCTAGCGGGGGAAAGAACCCAGTACTTC.